The rows below give T cell receptor beta chains drawn from one sample of a study of cytomegalovirus exposure and HLA in healthy donors. Method: immunoSEQ multiplex PCR; TCRdb's copy keeps in-frame clones and lacks some. The sample gives approximately 200,000 clones, approximately 80% of which show up once; roughly an eighth is in the top ten. Sequencing was performed on PBMCs. Every receptor here comes from a woman in her 30s in good health and CMV-seropositive. The CDR3 runs from the conserved cysteine through the conserved F or W. Fields, in order: CDR3 length, V gene, J gene, CDR3 protein.

length: 15; V: TRBV28; J: TRBJ1-5; CDR3: CASSLDGVRNQPQHF
length: 14; V: TRBV6-5; J: TRBJ2-1; CDR3: CASSYEGAYNEQFF
length: 14; V: TRBV2; J: TRBJ2-2; CDR3: CASSERTVAGELFF
length: 13; V: TRBV7-6; J: TRBJ1-1; CDR3: CASSAGTALEAFF
length: 19; V: TRBV7-8; J: TRBJ1-5; CDR3: CASSLLPGGDRHSNQPQHF
length: 16; V: TRBV5-4; J: TRBJ2-1; CDR3: CASSLATRFSYNEQFF
length: 16; V: TRBV12-5; J: TRBJ1-2; CDR3: CASGFFERTGPDGYTF
length: 16; V: TRBV14; J: TRBJ2-1; CDR3: CASSQNGVSSYNEQFF
length: 13; V: TRBV5-4; J: TRBJ2-7; CDR3: CASSVTGYYEQYF
length: 14; V: TRBV2; J: TRBJ1-5; CDR3: CASSADRGYQPQHF